This T cell receptor (beta chain) was recovered during a study of shared clonotypes between healthy human individuals. Study-wide context: A donor's plate count was three for CD4 naive and three for CD4 memory; CD8 naive had two and CD8 memory one.

This CDR3 spans 18 amino acids. The germline gives CDR1 SGHVS, CDR2 FQNEAQ. Trimming removed 1 base at V and 9 bases at J, with 25 bases between. Method: immunoSEQ multiplex PCR; TCRdb's copy keeps in-frame clones and lacks some. The sample contains about 1.5 million clones, 95% to 99% of which appear only once. The clonotype was recovered from a young man in good health. The chain employs TRBV7-8 and TRBJ1-5; tentatively, D is TRBD1 (6 bases). The sequenced sample was naive CD4+ T cells sorted from blood. Stated subset: CD45RA+ positively selected. CDR3 protein: CASSLGGGTSPLRRPQHF. The CDR3 DNA follows: TGTGCCAGCAGCTTAGGGGGAGGGACAAGTCCCCTTCGTCGGCCCCAGCATTTT.